Shown below are 25 T cell receptor beta chains from a single sample sequenced in a study of T cell responses to AZD1222 COVID-19 vaccine. Here immunoSEQ multiplex PCR was the method, and the copy in TCRdb shows in-frame clones only, minus some. The data show approximately 180,000 clones, around 90% seen once. Sequenced here: peripheral blood, sampled on day 0 of AZD1222 vaccination. The receptors come from an adult in good health.

The CDR3 is CASSGVGDKEAFF. The DNA for the CDR3 is TGTGCCAGCAGCGGGGTCGGGGATAAAGAAGCTTTCTTT. The chain uses TRBV7-8 and TRBJ1-1; no firm D call. Trimming stripped 5 bases from V and 8 bases from J, with 15 bases between. The CDR3 totals 13 residues. Germline CDR1 and CDR2: SGHVS and FQNEAQ.

The chain couples TRBV30 to TRBJ2-1; D unresolved. Per the germline V gene, CDR1 is GTSNPN and CDR2 is SVGIG (reference sequence). V was cut by 6 bases and J by 1 base, with 10 bases left in between. This CDR3 is 13 amino acids long. The CDR3 reads CACLPESYNEQFF. The DNA for the CDR3 is TGTGCCTGCCTCCCGGAGTCCTACAATGAGCAGTTCTTC.

The chain links TRBV6-5 to TRBJ1-2; D may be TRBD1 (5 bases). V gave up 5 bases and J gave up 4 bases, with 17 bases separating them. The CDR3 runs to 15 residues. Germline V gene sequence: CDR1 MNHEY, CDR2 SVGAGI. Written as DNA, the CDR3 is TGTGCCAGCAGTCCGACAGCCACCCGGGGCTATGGCTACACCTTC. Translated: CASSPTATRGYGYTF.

This chain joins TRBV25-1 and TRBJ2-7, with no clear D. Trimming stripped 8 bases from V and 4 bases from J, with 12 bases between. CDR1 is MGHDK and CDR2 is SYGVNS in the germline V gene. There are 12 residues in the CDR3. CDR3 region: CASANSPYEQYF. Written as DNA, the CDR3 is TGTGCCAGCGCTAATTCCCCGTACGAGCAGTACTTC.

The chain uses TRBV5-1 and TRBJ1-2; 7 nucleotides match TRBD1. The J segment lost 8 bases and the V segment lost 9 bases, leaving 13 bases of the junction unmatched. The length of the CDR3 is 13 residues. Germline lookup yields CDR1 SGHRS and CDR2 YFSETQ. The CDR3 reads CATGQVGGTGYTF. CDR3 nucleotide sequence: TGCGCCACCGGACAGGTGGGGGGTACGGGCTACACCTTC.

This rearrangement joins TRBV7-3 to TRBJ2-3; maybe TRBD2 (5 bases). CDR3 length equals 16 residues. V was shortened by 5 bases and J by 1 base, with 16 bases between the two germline ends. From germline, CDR1 is SGHTA and CDR2 FQGTGA. CDR3 amino acids: CASSPSGSPGTDTQYF. Written as DNA, the CDR3 is TGTGCCAGCAGCCCCTCTGGGAGCCCAGGCACAGATACGCAGTATTTT.

The chain recombines TRBV7-2 with TRBJ1-5; TRBD1 is a possible D gene (5 bases). V was cut by 1 base and J by 7 bases, with 14 bases left in between. Germline CDR1 and CDR2: SGHTA and FQGNSA. The CDR3 totals 15 residues. CDR3 residues: CASSLGTRVGQPQHF. CDR3 coding DNA: TGTGCCAGCAGCTTAGGGACCAGGGTCGGGCAGCCCCAGCATTTT.

The gene calls are TRBV4-1 and TRBJ2-1; D possibly uses TRBD1 or TRBD2 (5 bases each). Germline loops: CDR1 MGHRA, CDR2 YSYEKL. The CDR3 length is 13 residues. V shed 0 bases and J shed 12 bases, with 12 bases lying between them. The CDR3 spells CASSQDAVRGQFF. In nucleotides, the CDR3 is TGCGCCAGCAGCCAAGACGCCGTGAGGGGGCAGTTCTTC.

V gene TRBV19 combines with J gene TRBJ2-3, with D hard to call. Germline CDR1 and CDR2: LNHDA and SQIVND (reference sequence). The CDR3 extends over 14 amino acids. Trimming took off 3 bases at V and 0 bases at J, with 7 bases between the two ends. The CDR3 bases are TGTGCCAGTAGTATGGCCGGTAGCACAGATACGCAGTATTTT. This sequence encodes CASSMAGSTDTQYF.

CDR3 amino acids: CASSQGRETYEQYF. Here the CDR3 DNA reads TGTGCCAGCAGCCAAGGCAGGGAAACCTACGAGCAGTACTTC. This chain links TRBV3-1 (or the pseudogene TRBV3-2) with TRBJ2-7; perhaps TRBD1 as D (5 bases). The ends were cut back, 1 base at V and 2 bases at J, with 9 bases in the middle. The germline V gene has CDR1 LGHDT and CDR2 YNNKEL (reference sequence). This CDR3 spans 14 amino acids.

The table lists this clone with a count of one. V gene TRBV10-2 combines with J gene TRBJ2-7; the match to TRBD1 covers 9 bases. Per the germline V gene, CDR1 is WSHSY and CDR2 is SAAADI. The V gene end was trimmed by 6 bases and the J gene end by 2 bases; junction bases not matched to a gene: 5. The CDR3 covers 14 residues. CDR3 residues: CASRGTGTTYEQYF. The CDR3 DNA sequence: TGCGCCAGCAGGGGGACAGGGACCACCTACGAGCAGTACTTC.

The genes are TRBV5-6 and TRBJ1-2, with TRBD1 matching 8 bases. The CDR3 consists of 16 residues. Germline CDR1 and CDR2: SGHDT and YYEEEE. The trim removed 0 bases at V and 4 bases at J, leaving 8 bases unmatched. CDR3 loop: CASSLAGTGLFYGYTF. The CDR3 DNA reads TGTGCCAGCAGCTTGGCCGGGACAGGCCTCTTCTATGGCTACACCTTC.

The chain is built from TRBV19 and TRBJ2-3, with 7 nucleotides matching TRBD1. The CDR3 is 14 amino acids. V was clipped by 4 bases and J by 6 bases; unmatched bases: 7. Germline V lookup: CDR1 LNHDA, CDR2 SQIVND (reference sequence). The CDR3 reads CASSRTGDSDTQYF. The CDR3, as DNA: TGTGCCAGTAGTAGAACAGGGGATTCGGATACGCAGTATTTT.

The rearrangement links TRBV7-8 to TRBJ1-3; the match to TRBD1 covers 8 bases. The germline gives CDR1 SGHVS, CDR2 FQNEAQ. This CDR3 contains 14 residues. J was trimmed by 5 bases and V by 5 bases; bases with no gene match: 5. CDR3 sequence: CASSQGQVRNTIYF. The CDR3, as DNA: TGTGCCAGCAGCCAGGGACAGGTTCGAAACACCATATATTTT.

V and J are TRBV10-3 and TRBJ2-7, with D possibly matching TRBD1 (5 bases). Per the germline V gene, CDR1 is ENHRY and CDR2 is SYGVKD. V lost 10 bases and J lost 5, with 12 bases in between. This CDR3 has 11 amino acids. CDR3 coding DNA: TGTGCCACGGACATGGGGCACGAGCAGTACTTC. This gives the protein CATDMGHEQYF.

The chain joins TRBV6-5 to TRBJ1-5, with D maybe TRBD1 (5 bases). The V and J ends lost 0 bases and 0 bases respectively, with 6 bases between them. The CDR3 sequence is 15 residues long. Germline lookup yields CDR1 MNHEY and CDR2 SVGAGI. The DNA of the CDR3 is TGTGCCAGCAGTTACTCTAGGGGTAGCAATCAGCCCCAGCATTTT. Translating it yields CASSYSRGSNQPQHF.

V usage is TRBV11-1 and J usage is TRBJ2-1, with D unresolved. The CDR3 runs to 19 residues. V was trimmed by 0 bases and J by 4 bases, leaving 22 bases between them. CDR1 and CDR2 (germline): SGHAT, FQDESV (reference sequence). The CDR3 reads CASSLASFPSAGEYNEQFF. CDR3 bases: TGTGCCAGCAGCTTAGCAAGCTTCCCCTCGGCAGGAGAATACAATGAGCAGTTCTTC.

The chain is built from TRBV11-2 and TRBJ1-4; possible D gene TRBD1, 5 bases. The CDR3 contains 15 residues. Germline V gives CDR1 SGHAT, CDR2 FQNNGV. Trimming shortened V by 1 base and J by 8 bases, and 14 bases separated the two germline ends. The CDR3 nucleotides read TGTGCCAGCAGCTTAGCCCCGGGGGTCAAAGAAAAACTGTTTTTT. Its protein is CASSLAPGVKEKLFF.

This chain links TRBV11-2 with TRBJ2-7, with a weak D call TRBD1 (5 bases). CDR3 size: 13 residues. CDR1 and CDR2 from the germline V gene are SGHAT and FQNNGV. The V end was cut by 5 bases, the J end by 3 bases, with 11 bases between. The CDR3 sequence is CASSEGQFYEQYF. CDR3 in DNA: TGTGCCAGCAGCGAAGGACAATTCTACGAGCAGTACTTC. Combining the CDR3 with reference TRBV11-2 and TRBJ2-7 gives the whole variable domain EAGVAQSPRYKIIEKRQSVAFWCNPISGHATLYWYQQILGQGPKLLIQFQNNGVVDDSQLPKDRFSAERLKGVDSTLKIQPAKLEDSAVYLCASSEGQFYEQYFGPGTRLTVT.

The CDR3 DNA reads as TGTGCCAGCAGGAGCCGAGGGGTCAATTCACCCCTCCACTTT. As protein: CASRSRGVNSPLHF. The chain recombines TRBV6-6 with TRBJ1-6; D is perhaps TRBD1 (5 bases). Germline CDR1 and CDR2: MNHNY and SVGAGI (reference sequence). Deletions cut 6 bases from V and 7 bases from J, with 13 bases between. CDR3 size: 14 residues.

V usage is TRBV7-3 and J usage is TRBJ1-5; D gene ambiguous. There are 13 residues in the CDR3. V lost 0 bases, J lost 4 bases, and 4 bases lay in between. Per the germline V gene, CDR1 is SGHTA and CDR2 is FQGTGA. The CDR3 spells CASSLTRNQPQHF. CDR3 nucleotides: TGTGCCAGCAGCTTAACTCGAAATCAGCCCCAGCATTTT.

This clone was detected once. The chain employs TRBV28 and TRBJ1-6; no clear D gene. CDR1 is MDHEN, CDR2 SYDVKM, per germline. The CDR3 runs to 14 residues. The ends were cut back, 7 bases at V and 0 bases at J, with 7 bases in the middle. The CDR3 coding sequence is TGTGCCAGCATTAAGAGCTCCTATAATTCACCCCTCCACTTT. Translating it yields CASIKSSYNSPLHF.

V and J are TRBV15 and TRBJ1-5, with D perhaps matching TRBD1 (6 bases). The CDR3 loop spans 16 amino acids. Trimming shortened V by 2 bases and J by 5 bases, and 16 bases separated the two germline ends. Germline V CDR1 and CDR2: LNHNV, YYDKDF (reference sequence). The CDR3 bases are TGTGCCACCAGCAGATCCCTACAGGGAAATGATCAGCCCCAGCATTTT. As protein: CATSRSLQGNDQPQHF. The variable domain in full, completed from reference TRBV15 and TRBJ1-5, reads DAMVIQNPRYQVTQFGKPVTLSCSQTLNHNVMYWYQQKSSQAPKLLFHYYDKDFNNEADTPDNFQSRRPNTSFCFLDIRSPGLGDTAMYLCATSRSLQGNDQPQHFGDGTRLSIL.

The chain links TRBV5-5 to TRBJ1-1; unclear D gene. The germline gives CDR1 SGHKS, CDR2 YYEKEE (reference sequence). There are 13 residues in the CDR3. Deletions cut 0 bases from V and 3 bases from J, with 6 bases between. This CDR3 reads CASSLDTHTEAFF. The CDR3 DNA reads TGTGCCAGCAGCTTGGACACCCACACTGAAGCTTTCTTT.

The V and J genes are TRBV27 and TRBJ2-3; tentatively, D is TRBD1 or TRBD2 (5 bases each). Germline-derived CDR1 and CDR2 are MNHEY and SMNVEV (reference sequence). This CDR3 has 14 amino acids. V shed 4 bases and J shed 2 bases, with 10 bases lying between them. DNA for the CDR3: TGTGCCAGCAGTTCACGGGACCCCACAGATACGCAGTATTTT. Translated: CASSSRDPTDTQYF.